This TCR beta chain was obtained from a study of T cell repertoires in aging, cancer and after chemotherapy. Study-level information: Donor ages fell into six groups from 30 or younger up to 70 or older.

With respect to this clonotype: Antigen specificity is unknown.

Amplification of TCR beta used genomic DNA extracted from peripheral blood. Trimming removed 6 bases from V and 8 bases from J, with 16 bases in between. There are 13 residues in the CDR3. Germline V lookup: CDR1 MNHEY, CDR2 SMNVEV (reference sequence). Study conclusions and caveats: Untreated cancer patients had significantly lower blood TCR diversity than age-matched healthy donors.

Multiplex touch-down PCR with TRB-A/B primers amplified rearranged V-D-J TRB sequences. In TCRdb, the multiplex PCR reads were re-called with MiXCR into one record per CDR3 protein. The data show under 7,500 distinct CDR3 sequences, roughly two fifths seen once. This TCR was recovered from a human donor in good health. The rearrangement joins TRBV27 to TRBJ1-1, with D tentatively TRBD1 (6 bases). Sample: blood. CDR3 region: CASRRGDGGEAFF. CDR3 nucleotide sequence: TGTGCCAGCAGACGGGGGGACGGGGGCGAAGCTTTCTTT.